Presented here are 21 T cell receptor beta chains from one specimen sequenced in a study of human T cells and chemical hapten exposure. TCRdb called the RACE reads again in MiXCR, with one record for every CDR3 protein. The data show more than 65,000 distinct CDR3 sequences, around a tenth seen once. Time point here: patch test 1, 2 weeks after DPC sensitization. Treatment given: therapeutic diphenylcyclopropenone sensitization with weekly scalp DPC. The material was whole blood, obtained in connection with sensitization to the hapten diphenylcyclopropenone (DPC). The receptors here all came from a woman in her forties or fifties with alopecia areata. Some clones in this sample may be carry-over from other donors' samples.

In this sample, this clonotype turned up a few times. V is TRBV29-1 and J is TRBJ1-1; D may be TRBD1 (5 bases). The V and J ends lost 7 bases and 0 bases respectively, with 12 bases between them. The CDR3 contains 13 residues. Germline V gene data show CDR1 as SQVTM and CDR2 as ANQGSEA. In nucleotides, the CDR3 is TGCAGCGCCGACGGGACGTTGAACACTGAAGCTTTCTTT. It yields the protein CSADGTLNTEAFF.

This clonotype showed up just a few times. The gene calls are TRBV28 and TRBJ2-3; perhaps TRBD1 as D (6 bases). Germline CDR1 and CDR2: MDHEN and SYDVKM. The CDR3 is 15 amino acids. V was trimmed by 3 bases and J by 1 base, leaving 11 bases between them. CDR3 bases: TGTGCCAGCAGTTTTCAGGGGTCGGGCACAGATACGCAGTATTTT. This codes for CASSFQGSGTDTQYF.

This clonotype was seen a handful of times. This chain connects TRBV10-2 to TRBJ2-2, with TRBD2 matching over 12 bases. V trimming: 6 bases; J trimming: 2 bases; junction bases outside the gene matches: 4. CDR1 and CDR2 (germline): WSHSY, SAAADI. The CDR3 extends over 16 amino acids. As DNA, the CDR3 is TGCGCCAGCAGGACTAGCGGGAGTATAAACACCGGGGAGCTGTTTTTT. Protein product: CASRTSGSINTGELFF.

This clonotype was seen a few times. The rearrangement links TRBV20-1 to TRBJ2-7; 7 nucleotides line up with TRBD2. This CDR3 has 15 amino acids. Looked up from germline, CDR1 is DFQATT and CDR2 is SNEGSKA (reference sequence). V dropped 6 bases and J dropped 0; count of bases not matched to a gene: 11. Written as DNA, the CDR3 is TGCAGTGCCCCTCCCCCGACTAGCCGCTCCTACGAGCAGTACTTC. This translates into CSAPPPTSRSYEQYF.

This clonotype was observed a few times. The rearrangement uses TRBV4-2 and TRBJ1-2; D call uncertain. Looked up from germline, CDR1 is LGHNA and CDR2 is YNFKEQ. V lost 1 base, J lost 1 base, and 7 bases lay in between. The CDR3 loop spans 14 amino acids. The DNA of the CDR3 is TGTGCCAGCAGCCAAGGTGAACATAACTATGGCTACACCTTC. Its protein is CASSQGEHNYGYTF.

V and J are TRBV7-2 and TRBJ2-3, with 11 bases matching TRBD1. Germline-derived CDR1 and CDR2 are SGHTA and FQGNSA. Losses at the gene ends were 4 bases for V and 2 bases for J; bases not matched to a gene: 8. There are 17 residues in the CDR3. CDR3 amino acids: CASSSPDRGLVTDTQYF. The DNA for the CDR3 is TGTGCCAGCAGCTCTCCGGACAGGGGGCTTGTCACAGATACGCAGTATTTT.

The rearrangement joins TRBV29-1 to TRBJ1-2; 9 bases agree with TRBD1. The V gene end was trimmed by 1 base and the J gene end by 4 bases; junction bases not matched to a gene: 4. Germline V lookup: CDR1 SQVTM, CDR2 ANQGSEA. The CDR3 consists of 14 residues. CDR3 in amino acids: CSVEGTGEAYGYTF. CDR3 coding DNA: TGCAGCGTTGAAGGGACAGGGGAGGCCTATGGCTACACCTTC.

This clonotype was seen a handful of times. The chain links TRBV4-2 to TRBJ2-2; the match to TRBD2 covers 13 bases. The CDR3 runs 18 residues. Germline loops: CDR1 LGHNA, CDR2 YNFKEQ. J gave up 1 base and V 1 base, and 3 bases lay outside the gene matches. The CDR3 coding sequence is TGTGCCAGCAGCCAAGGGACTAGCGGGAGTAGGAACACCGGGGAGCTGTTTTTT. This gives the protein CASSQGTSGSRNTGELFF.

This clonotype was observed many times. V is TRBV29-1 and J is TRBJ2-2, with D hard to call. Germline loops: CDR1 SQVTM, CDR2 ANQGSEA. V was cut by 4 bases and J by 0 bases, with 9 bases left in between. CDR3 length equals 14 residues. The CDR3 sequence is CSVVGSPNTGELFF. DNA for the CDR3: TGCAGCGTTGTGGGTAGTCCGAACACCGGGGAGCTGTTTTTT.

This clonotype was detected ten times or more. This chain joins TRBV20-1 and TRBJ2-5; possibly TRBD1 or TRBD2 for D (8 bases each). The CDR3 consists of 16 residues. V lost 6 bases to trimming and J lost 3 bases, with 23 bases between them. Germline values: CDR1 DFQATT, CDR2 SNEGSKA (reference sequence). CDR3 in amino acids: CSATQGAGLAEETQYF. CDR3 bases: TGCAGTGCCACCCAGGGGGCCGGACTAGCCGAAGAGACCCAGTACTTC.

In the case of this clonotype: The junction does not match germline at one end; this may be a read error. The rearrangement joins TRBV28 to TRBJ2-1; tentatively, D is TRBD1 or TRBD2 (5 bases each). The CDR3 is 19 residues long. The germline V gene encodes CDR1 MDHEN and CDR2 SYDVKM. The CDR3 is CASSSRPSPGRWSYNEQLF. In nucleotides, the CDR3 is TGTGCCAGCAGTTCCCGTCCGAGTCCGGGGCGCTGGTCCTACAATGAGCAGTTATTC.

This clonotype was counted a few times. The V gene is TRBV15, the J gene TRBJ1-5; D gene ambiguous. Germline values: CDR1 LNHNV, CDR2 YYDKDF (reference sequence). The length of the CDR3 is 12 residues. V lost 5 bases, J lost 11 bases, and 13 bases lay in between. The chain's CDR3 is CATSRSKDSQHF. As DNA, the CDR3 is TGTGCCACCAGCCGCAGCAAGGACTCCCAGCATTTT.

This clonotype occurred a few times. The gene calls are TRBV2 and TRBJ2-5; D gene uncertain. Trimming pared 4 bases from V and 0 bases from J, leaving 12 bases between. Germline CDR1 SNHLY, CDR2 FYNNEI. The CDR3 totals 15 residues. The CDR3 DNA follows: TGTGCCAGCAGTGTGGAACGAGGCAACCAAGAGACCCAGTACTTC. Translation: CASSVERGNQETQYF. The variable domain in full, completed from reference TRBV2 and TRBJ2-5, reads EPEVTQTPSHQVTQMGQEVILRCVPISNHLYFYWYRQILGQKVEFLVSFYNNEISEKSEIFDDQFSVERPDGSNFTLKIRSTKLEDSAMYFCASSVERGNQETQYFGPGTRLLVL.

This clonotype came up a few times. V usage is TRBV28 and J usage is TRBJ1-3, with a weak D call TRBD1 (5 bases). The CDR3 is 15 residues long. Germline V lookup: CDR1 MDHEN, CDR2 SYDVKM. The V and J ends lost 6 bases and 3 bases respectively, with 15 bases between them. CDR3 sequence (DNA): TGTGCCAGCAGATTCCAGGGAGTTAATGGAAACACCATATATTTT. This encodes CASRFQGVNGNTIYF.

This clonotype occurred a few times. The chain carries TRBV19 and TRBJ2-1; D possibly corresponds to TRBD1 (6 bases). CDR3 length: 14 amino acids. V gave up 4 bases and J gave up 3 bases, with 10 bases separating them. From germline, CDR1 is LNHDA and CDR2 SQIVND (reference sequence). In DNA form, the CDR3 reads TGTGCCAGTAGTAGAAGGGACAACTACAATGAGCAGTTCTTC. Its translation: CASSRRDNYNEQFF.

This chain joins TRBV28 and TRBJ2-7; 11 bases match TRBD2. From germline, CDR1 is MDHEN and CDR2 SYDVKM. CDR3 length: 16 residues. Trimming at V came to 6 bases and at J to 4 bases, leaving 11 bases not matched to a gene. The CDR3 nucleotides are TGTGCCAGCAGCCGCCCTACTAGCGGGAGTTATTACGAGCAGTACTTC. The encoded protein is CASSRPTSGSYYEQYF.

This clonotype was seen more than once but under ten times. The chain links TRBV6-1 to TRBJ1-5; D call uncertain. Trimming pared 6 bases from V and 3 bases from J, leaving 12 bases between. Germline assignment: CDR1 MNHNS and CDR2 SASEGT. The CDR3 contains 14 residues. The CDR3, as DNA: TGTGCCAGCAGCCCAAGGCAGCCCAATCAGCCCCAGCATTTT. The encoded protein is CASSPRQPNQPQHF.

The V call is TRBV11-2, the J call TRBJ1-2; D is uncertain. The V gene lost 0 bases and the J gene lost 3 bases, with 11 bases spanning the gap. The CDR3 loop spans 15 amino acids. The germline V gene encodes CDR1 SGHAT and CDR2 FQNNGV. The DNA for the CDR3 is TGTGCCAGCAGCTTAGAAAGGCTGATCCACTATGGCTACACCTTC. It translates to CASSLERLIHYGYTF.

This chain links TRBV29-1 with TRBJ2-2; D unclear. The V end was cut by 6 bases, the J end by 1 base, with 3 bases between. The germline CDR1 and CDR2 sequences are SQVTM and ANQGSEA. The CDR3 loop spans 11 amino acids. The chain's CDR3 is CSVGNTGELFF. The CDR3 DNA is TGCAGCGTGGGGAACACCGGGGAGCTGTTTTTT.

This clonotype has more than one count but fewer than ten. CDR3 region: CASSEGLAHYNEQFF. As DNA, the CDR3 is TGTGCCAGCAGTGAAGGACTAGCGCACTACAATGAGCAGTTCTTC. The V call is TRBV6-4, the J call TRBJ2-1; 9 nucleotides line up with TRBD2. The CDR3 is made up of 15 amino acids. Per germline, CDR1 MRHNA and CDR2 SNTAGT. V dropped 3 bases and J dropped 3; count of bases not matched to a gene: 3.

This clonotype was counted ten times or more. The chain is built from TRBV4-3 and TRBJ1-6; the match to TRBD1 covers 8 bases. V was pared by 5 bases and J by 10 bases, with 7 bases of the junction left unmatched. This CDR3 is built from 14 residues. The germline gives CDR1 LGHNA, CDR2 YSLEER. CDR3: CASSGQGRGSPLHF. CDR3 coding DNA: TGCGCCAGCAGCGGACAGGGAAGGGGGTCACCCCTCCACTTT.